This TCR beta chain is drawn from a study of cytomegalovirus exposure and HLA in healthy donors. Study-wide points: V- and J-gene trimming in TCR beta was tied to a missense DCLRE1C variant by an analysis performed later.

The PCR used 60 Vbeta and 13 Jbeta primers. Repertoires were generated with immunoSEQ multiplex PCR, while TCRdb's copy carries only in-frame clones and drops some. The data hold roughly 140,000 clones, with around 60% observed a single time. As to this clone: The target antigen is unknown.

The J segment lost 4 bases and the V segment lost 6 bases, leaving 5 bases of the junction unmatched. The CDR3 is 14 amino acids. The germline CDR1 and CDR2 sequences are SGHTA and FQGTGA. The sequence was obtained from a woman aged 60 to 75 in good health and CMV-seropositive. The V gene is TRBV7-3, the J gene TRBJ2-2, with 7 bases fitting TRBD1. Input material: PBMCs. The CDR3 coding sequence is TGTGCCAGCAGTTTACAGGGGAGCACCGGGGAGCTGTTTTTT. This gives the protein CASSLQGSTGELFF.